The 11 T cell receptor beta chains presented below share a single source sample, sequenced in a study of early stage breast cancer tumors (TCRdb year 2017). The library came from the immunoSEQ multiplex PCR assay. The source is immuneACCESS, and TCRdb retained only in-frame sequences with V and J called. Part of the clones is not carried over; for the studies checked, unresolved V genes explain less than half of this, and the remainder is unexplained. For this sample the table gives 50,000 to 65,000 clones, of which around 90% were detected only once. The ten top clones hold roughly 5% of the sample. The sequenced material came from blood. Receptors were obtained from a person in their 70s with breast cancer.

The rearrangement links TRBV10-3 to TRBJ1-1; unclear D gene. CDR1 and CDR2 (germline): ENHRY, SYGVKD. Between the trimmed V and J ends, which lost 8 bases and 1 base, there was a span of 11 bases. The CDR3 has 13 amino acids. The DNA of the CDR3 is TGTGCCATCGGAGGCGAAGGGAACACTGAAGCTTTCTTT. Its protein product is CAIGGEGNTEAFF.

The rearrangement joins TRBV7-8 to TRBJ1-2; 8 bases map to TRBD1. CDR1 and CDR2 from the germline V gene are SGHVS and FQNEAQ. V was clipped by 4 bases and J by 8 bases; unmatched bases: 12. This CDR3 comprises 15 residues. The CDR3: CASSSGGSQPGGYTF. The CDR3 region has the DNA TGTGCCAGCAGCTCAGGGGGCTCCCAACCGGGGGGCTACACCTTC.

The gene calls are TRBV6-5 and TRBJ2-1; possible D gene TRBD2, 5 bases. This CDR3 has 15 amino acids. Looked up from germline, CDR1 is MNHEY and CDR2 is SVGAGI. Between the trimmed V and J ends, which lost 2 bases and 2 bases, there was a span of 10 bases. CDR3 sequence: CASSYGSPTYNEQFF. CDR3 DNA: TGTGCCAGCAGTTACGGGAGCCCTACCTACAATGAGCAGTTCTTC.

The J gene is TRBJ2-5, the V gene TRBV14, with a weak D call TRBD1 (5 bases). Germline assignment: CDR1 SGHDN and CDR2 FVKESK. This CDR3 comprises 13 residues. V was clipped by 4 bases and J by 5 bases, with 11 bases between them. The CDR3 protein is CASSPSGAETQYF. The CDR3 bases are TGTGCCAGCAGCCCGAGTGGGGCGGAGACCCAGTACTTC.

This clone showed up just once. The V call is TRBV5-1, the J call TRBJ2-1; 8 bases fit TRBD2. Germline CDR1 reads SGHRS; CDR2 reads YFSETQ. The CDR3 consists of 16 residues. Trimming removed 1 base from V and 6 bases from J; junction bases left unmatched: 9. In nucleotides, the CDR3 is TGCGCCAGCAGCTTGTTGGGAGTAGCGGGACCCAATGAGCAGTTCTTC. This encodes CASSLLGVAGPNEQFF.

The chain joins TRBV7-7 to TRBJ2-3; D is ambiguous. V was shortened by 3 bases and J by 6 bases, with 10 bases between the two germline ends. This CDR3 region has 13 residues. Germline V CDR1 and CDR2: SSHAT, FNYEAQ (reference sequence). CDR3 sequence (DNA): TGTGCCAGCAGCTTCGACTTGGCGGATACGCAGTATTTT. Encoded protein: CASSFDLADTQYF.

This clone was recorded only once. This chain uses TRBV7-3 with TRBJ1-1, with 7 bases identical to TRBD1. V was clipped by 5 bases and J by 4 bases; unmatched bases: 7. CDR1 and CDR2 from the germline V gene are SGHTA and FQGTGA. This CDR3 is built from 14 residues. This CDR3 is CASSPGDSFTEAFF. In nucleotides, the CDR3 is TGTGCCAGCAGCCCCGGGGACAGCTTCACTGAAGCTTTCTTT. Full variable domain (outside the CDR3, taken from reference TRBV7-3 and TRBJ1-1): GAGVSQTPSNKVTEKGKYVELRCDPISGHTALYWYRQSLGQGPEFLIYFQGTGAADDSGLPNDRFFAVRPEGSVSTLKIQRTERGDSAVYLCASSPGDSFTEAFFGQGTRLTVV.

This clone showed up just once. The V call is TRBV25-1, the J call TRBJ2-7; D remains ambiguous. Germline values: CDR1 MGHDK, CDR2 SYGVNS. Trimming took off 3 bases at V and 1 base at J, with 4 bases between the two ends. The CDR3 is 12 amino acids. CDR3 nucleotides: TGTGCCAGCAGTGACCGGTCCTACGAGCAGTACTTC. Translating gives CASSDRSYEQYF.

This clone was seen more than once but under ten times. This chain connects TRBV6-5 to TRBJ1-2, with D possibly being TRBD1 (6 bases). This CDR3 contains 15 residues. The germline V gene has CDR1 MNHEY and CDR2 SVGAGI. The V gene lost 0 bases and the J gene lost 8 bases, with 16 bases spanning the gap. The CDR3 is CASSYSHRAGGGYTF. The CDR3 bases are TGTGCCAGCAGTTACTCCCACAGGGCCGGCGGAGGCTACACCTTC.

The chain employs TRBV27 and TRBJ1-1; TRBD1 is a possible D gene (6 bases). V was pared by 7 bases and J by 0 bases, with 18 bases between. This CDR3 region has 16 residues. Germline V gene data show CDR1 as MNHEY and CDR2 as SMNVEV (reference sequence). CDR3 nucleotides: TGTGCCAGCAAGGGGGAAGGGGCCCTAATGAACACTGAAGCTTTCTTT. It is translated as CASKGEGALMNTEAFF.

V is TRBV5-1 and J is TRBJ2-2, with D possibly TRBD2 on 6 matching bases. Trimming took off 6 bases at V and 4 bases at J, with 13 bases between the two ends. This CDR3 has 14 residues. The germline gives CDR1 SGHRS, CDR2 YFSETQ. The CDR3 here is CASMPAGLTGELFF. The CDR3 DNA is TGCGCCAGCATGCCGGCGGGACTCACCGGGGAGCTGTTTTTT. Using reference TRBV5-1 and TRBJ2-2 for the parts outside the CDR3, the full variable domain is KAGVTQTPRYLIKTRGQQVTLSCSPISGHRSVSWYQQTPGQGLQFLFEYFSETQRNKGNFPGRFSGRQFSNSRSEMNVSTLELGDSALYLCASMPAGLTGELFFGEGSRLTVL.